The TCR beta chain under discussion was sequenced for a study of T-cell reconstitution after alpha-beta-depleted transplantation in children. Trimming pared 2 bases from V and 5 bases from J, leaving 12 bases between. This CDR3 has 13 amino acids. Per the germline V gene, CDR1 is DFQATT and CDR2 is SNEGSKA (reference sequence). Library preparation (for TCRbeta) was performed with unique molecular identifiers. TCRdb passed the PCR reads through MiXCR, listing each CDR3 protein once. The table has some 290,000 distinct CDR3 sequences, almost 10% seen once. Source: PBMCs from the stem cell graft donor, taken from the stem cell graft. V usage is TRBV20-1 and J usage is TRBJ2-5; D may match TRBD1 or TRBD2 (6 bases each). The sequence came from a human donor who donated a stem cell graft to a child with SCID. The CDR3: CSARLGGLETQYF. The CDR3 coding sequence is TGCAGTGCTAGATTAGGGGGGTTGGAGACCCAGTACTTC.